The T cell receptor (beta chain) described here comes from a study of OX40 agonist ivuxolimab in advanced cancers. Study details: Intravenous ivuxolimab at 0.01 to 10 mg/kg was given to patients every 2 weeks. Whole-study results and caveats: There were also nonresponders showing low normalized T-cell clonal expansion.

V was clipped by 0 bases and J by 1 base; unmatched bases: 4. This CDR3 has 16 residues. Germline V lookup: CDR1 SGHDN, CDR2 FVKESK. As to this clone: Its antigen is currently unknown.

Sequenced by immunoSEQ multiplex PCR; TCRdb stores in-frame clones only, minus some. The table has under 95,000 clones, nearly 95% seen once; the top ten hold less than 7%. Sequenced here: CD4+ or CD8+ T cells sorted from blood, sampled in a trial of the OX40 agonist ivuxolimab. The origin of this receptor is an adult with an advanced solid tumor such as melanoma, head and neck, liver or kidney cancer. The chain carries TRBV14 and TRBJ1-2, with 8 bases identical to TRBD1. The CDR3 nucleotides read TGTGCCAGCAGCCAAGACATGGACAGGGTTAACTATGGCTACACCTTC. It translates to CASSQDMDRVNYGYTF.